This is a list of T cell receptor beta chains from one sample in a study of OX40 agonist ivuxolimab in advanced cancers. TCRdb's copy holds only in-frame clones and misses some; the assay was immunoSEQ multiplex PCR. The repertoire holds about 67,000 clones, with over 70% as singletons. Sequencing used CD4+ or CD8+ T cells sorted from blood, obtained in a trial of the OX40 agonist ivuxolimab. The receptors originated from an adult with an advanced solid tumor such as melanoma, head and neck, liver or kidney cancer. CDR3s include the opening cysteine and the closing phenylalanine or tryptophan. The D gene is left open where the match is weak. Part of the rows lack a size; the others show once, few, many or a class for expanded clones.

cdr3_length	v_call	j_call	d_call	clone_size	cdr3_aa	cdr3_nt
15	TRBV6-5	TRBJ2-1	TRBD2	.	CASRQSSGTANEQFF	TGTGCCAGCAGACAGAGCAGCGGGACCGCCAATGAGCAGTTCTTC
17	TRBV4-2	TRBJ1-3	.	.	CASSQERGGGSGNTIYF	TGTGCCAGCAGCCAAGAAAGGGGTGGGGGCTCTGGAAACACCATATATTTT
18	TRBV12-5	TRBJ1-5	TRBD1	.	CASGLTPSGTDSNQPQHF	TGTGCTAGTGGTTTGACTCCATCCGGGACAGATAGCAATCAGCCCCAGCATTTT
16	TRBV6-6	TRBJ2-7	.	.	CASSYSLVGKAHEQYF	TGTGCCAGCAGTTACTCGCTAGTCGGGAAGGCCCACGAGCAGTACTTC
17	TRBV4-2	TRBJ1-3	.	.	CASSQESAGNSGNTIYF	TGTGCCAGCAGCCAAGAGTCGGCGGGAAACTCTGGAAACACCATATATTTT
14	TRBV7-2	TRBJ2-7	TRBD1	.	CASSKQGIRGEQYF	TGTGCCAGCAGCAAACAGGGGATCCGCGGCGAGCAGTACTTC
17	TRBV5-4	TRBJ1-2	TRBD1	once	CASSSGMGGGANYGYTF	TGTGCCAGCAGTTCCGGAATGGGAGGGGGCGCTAACTATGGCTACACCTTC
13	TRBV6-6	TRBJ2-3	.	.	CASSSFSVDTQYF	TGTGCCAGCAGCTCGTTCTCGGTGGATACGCAGTATTTT
16	TRBV27	TRBJ2-1	TRBD1	.	CASSRWGQGDYNEQFF	TGTGCCAGCAGTCGATGGGGACAGGGGGACTACAATGAGCAGTTCTTC
13	TRBV28	TRBJ2-7	.	.	CASSTTLEIEQYF	TGTGCCAGCAGCACTACCTTAGAAATCGAGCAGTACTTC
13	TRBV9	TRBJ1-1	.	.	CASSVGGSGEAFF	TGTGCCAGCAGCGTAGGAGGGTCTGGTGAAGCTTTCTTT
14	TRBV4-1	TRBJ1-2	.	.	CASSQVRSGESYTF	TGCGCCAGCAGCCAAGTTAGGTCAGGGGAAAGCTACACCTTC
13	TRBV19	TRBJ2-2	.	.	CASSDSSAGELFF	TGTGCCAGTAGTGACAGCTCAGCCGGGGAGCTGTTTTTT
12	TRBV6-5	TRBJ1-2	.	.	CASSLDFGGYTF	TGTGCCAGCAGTCTCGATTTCGGTGGCTACACCTTC
15	TRBV5-1	TRBJ1-3	TRBD1	.	CASSIQGTSGNTIYF	TGCGCCAGCAGCATACAGGGGACCTCTGGAAACACCATATATTTT
14	TRBV18	TRBJ1-4	.	.	CASSPKEWGEKLFF	TGTGCCAGCTCACCTAAGGAGTGGGGTGAAAAACTGTTTTTT
15	TRBV5-1	TRBJ1-1	TRBD1	.	CASSPQGAPNTEAFF	TGCGCCAGCAGCCCCCAGGGGGCCCCTAACACTGAAGCTTTCTTT
16	TRBV6-1	TRBJ2-3	.	.	CASSERGFSGTDTQYF	TGTGCCAGCAGTGAACGGGGATTCTCTGGCACAGATACGCAGTATTTT
16	TRBV4-2	TRBJ1-6	.	few	CASSQERGDYNSPLHF	TGTGCCAGCAGCCAAGAGAGGGGAGACTATAATTCACCCCTCCACTTT
11	TRBV20-1	TRBJ2-5	.	.	CSWIRQETQYF	TGCAGCTGGATCCGGCAAGAGACCCAGTACTTC
15	TRBV5-8	TRBJ2-7	.	once	CASSVPGRLKVEQYF	TGTGCCAGCAGCGTGCCCGGGCGCCTGAAAGTCGAGCAGTACTTC
12	TRBV10-1	TRBJ2-3	.	.	CASSVNTDTQYF	TGCGCCAGCAGTGTTAACACAGATACGCAGTATTTT
15	TRBV14	TRBJ1-1	TRBD1	.	CASSPRTGLNTEAFF	TGTGCCAGCAGCCCGCGGACAGGGTTGAACACTGAAGCTTTCTTT
16	TRBV28	TRBJ2-1	TRBD2	few	CASSLWTSNEHGEQFF	TGTGCCAGCAGTTTGTGGACTAGCAATGAACACGGTGAGCAGTTCTTC
16	TRBV19	TRBJ2-5	TRBD1	.	CASSIGDRTHQETQYF	TGTGCCAGTAGTATCGGGGACAGGACACACCAAGAGACCCAGTACTTC
15	TRBV9	TRBJ2-3	TRBD2	.	CASSGGSGRDDTQYF	TGTGCCAGCAGCGGAGGGAGCGGGAGAGACGATACGCAGTATTTT
15	TRBV7-2	TRBJ1-3	TRBD1	few	CASSLARQGGDTIYF	TGTGCCAGCAGCTTAGCGAGGCAGGGGGGAGACACCATATATTTT
13	TRBV19	TRBJ2-1	.	.	CASSIIEGYEQFF	TGTGCCAGTAGTATTATAGAGGGGTATGAGCAGTTCTTC
16	TRBV5-5	TRBJ2-3	.	.	CASSLQGRIADYTQYF	TGTGCCAGCAGCTTGCAGGGACGGATAGCCGATTATACGCAGTATTTT
13	TRBV7-2	TRBJ2-1	.	.	CASSLEGGDEQFF	TGTGCCAGCAGCTTAGAGGGGGGCGATGAGCAGTTCTTC
13	TRBV14	TRBJ2-7	.	.	CASSQPGAELQYF	TGTGCCAGCAGCCAACCAGGGGCCGAGCTGCAGTACTTC
16	TRBV7-2	TRBJ2-3	TRBD2	.	CASSLGVAGGTDTQYF	TGTGCCAGCAGCTTAGGAGTAGCGGGAGGGACAGATACGCAGTATTTT
14	TRBV29-1	TRBJ2-5	.	.	CSVEDRADQETQYF	TGCAGCGTTGAAGATAGGGCAGACCAAGAGACCCAGTACTTC
15	TRBV28	TRBJ1-1	.	.	CASSSPASWNTEAFF	TGTGCCAGCAGTTCCCCGGCCTCATGGAACACTGAAGCTTTCTTT
13	TRBV6-1	TRBJ1-6	.	.	CASRGSRNSPLHF	TGTGCCAGCAGGGGTAGTCGTAATTCACCCCTCCACTTT
14	TRBV5-1	TRBJ2-5	.	.	CASSFGRSGETQYF	TGCGCCAGCAGCTTCGGACGGTCTGGTGAGACCCAGTACTTC
14	TRBV5-1	TRBJ1-5	TRBD1	few	CASSIDREGQPQHF	TGCGCCAGCAGCATAGACAGGGAGGGTCAGCCCCAGCATTTT
15	TRBV28	TRBJ2-7	.	.	CASSPGGLRIHEQYF	TGTGCCAGCTCTCCCGGCGGGCTCAGGATCCACGAGCAGTACTTC
13	TRBV28	TRBJ1-1	TRBD1	.	CASSPLRDSEAFF	TGTGCCAGCAGTCCCCTCAGGGACAGTGAAGCTTTCTTT
14	TRBV5-1	TRBJ2-7	.	.	CASSLGRGDEEQYF	TGCGCCAGCAGCTTGGGCAGGGGAGACGAGGAGCAGTACTTC
20	TRBV19	TRBJ2-5	TRBD1	.	CASSIGKFGTGETTSEAQYF	TGTGCCAGTAGTATAGGCAAGTTCGGGACAGGGGAAACCACCAGTGAGGCCCAGTACTTC
14	TRBV19	TRBJ2-3	TRBD1	once	CASGTGDGADTQYF	TGTGCCAGTGGAACAGGGGATGGAGCAGATACGCAGTATTTT
14	TRBV4-3	TRBJ1-1	.	.	CASSQDKSDTEAFF	TGCGCCAGCAGCCAAGATAAATCTGACACTGAAGCTTTCTTT
15	TRBV4-1	TRBJ1-3	.	.	CASSQELYSGNTIYF	TGCGCCAGCAGCCAAGAACTGTACTCTGGAAACACCATATATTTT
15	TRBV9	TRBJ2-1	TRBD2	.	CASSLGLAEYNEQFF	TGTGCCAGCAGCCTGGGACTAGCGGAGTACAATGAGCAGTTCTTC
14	TRBV10-3	TRBJ1-2	.	.	CAISESPGWVGYTF	TGTGCCATCAGTGAGTCGCCAGGATGGGTTGGCTACACCTTC
14	TRBV5-1	TRBJ2-1	.	.	CASSPGSGYNEQFF	TGCGCCAGCAGCCCCGGGTCTGGATACAATGAGCAGTTCTTC
15	TRBV7-6	TRBJ1-3	TRBD1	.	CASSSDRGIGNTIYF	TGTGCCAGCAGCTCGGACAGGGGAATTGGAAACACCATATATTTT
15	TRBV5-1	TRBJ1-5	.	.	CASSPGAEVGQPQHF	TGCGCCAGCAGCCCGGGGGCCGAGGTGGGTCAGCCCCAGCATTTT
14	TRBV4-3	TRBJ1-2	.	.	CASSQEADTYGYTF	TGCGCCAGCAGCCAAGAGGCGGATACCTATGGCTACACCTTC
14	TRBV5-4	TRBJ2-7	TRBD2	once	CASSDSGGAVEQYF	TGTGCCAGCAGCGATAGCGGGGGGGCAGTCGAGCAGTACTTC
14	TRBV19	TRBJ1-4	.	.	CASSMWGGDEKLFF	TGTGCCAGTAGTATGTGGGGCGGTGATGAAAAACTGTTTTTT
14	TRBV30	TRBJ1-6	.	few	CAWGGSSYNSPLHF	TGTGCCTGGGGAGGAAGCTCCTATAATTCACCCCTCCACTTT
14	TRBV5-6	TRBJ2-7	.	.	CASSDGASSYEQYF	TGTGCCAGCAGCGACGGGGCGAGCTCCTACGAGCAGTACTTC
16	TRBV7-9	TRBJ2-6	.	once	CASSLGGAAGANVLTF	TGTGCCAGCAGCTTAGGCGGGGCAGCTGGGGCCAACGTCCTGACTTTC
14	TRBV7-8	TRBJ2-2	.	once	CASSLGGLYGELFF	TGTGCCAGCAGCTTAGGGGGACTGTACGGGGAGCTGTTTTTT
15	TRBV14	TRBJ2-1	TRBD2	.	CASTLSSGSWNEQFF	TGTGCCAGTACCCTTTCCAGCGGGAGTTGGAATGAGCAGTTCTTC
16	TRBV19	TRBJ2-1	TRBD1	.	CASSNTGTGRHNEQFF	TGTGCCAGTAGCAATACCGGGACAGGGCGGCACAATGAGCAGTTCTTC
13	TRBV30	TRBJ1-2	.	few	CAWSSTWAGGYTF	TGTGCCTGGAGTTCTACATGGGCCGGAGGCTACACCTTC
15	TRBV10-3	TRBJ2-3	TRBD2	.	CASRNSGTSTDTQYF	TGTGCCAGTAGGAACAGCGGGACTAGCACAGATACGCAGTATTTT